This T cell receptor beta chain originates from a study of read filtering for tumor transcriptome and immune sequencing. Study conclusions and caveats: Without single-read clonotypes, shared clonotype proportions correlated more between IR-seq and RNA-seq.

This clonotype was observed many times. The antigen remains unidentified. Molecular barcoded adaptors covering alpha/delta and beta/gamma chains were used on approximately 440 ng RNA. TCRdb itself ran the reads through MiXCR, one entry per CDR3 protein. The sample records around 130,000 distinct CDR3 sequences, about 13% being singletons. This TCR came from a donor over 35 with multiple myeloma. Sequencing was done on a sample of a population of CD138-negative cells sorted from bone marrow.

The CDR3 loop reads CAWSISGAYEQFF. The CDR3 DNA follows: TGTGCCTGGAGTATCAGCGGGGCCTATGAGCAGTTCTTC. The rearrangement links TRBV30 to TRBJ2-1; 7 bases match TRBD2. The V gene's germline CDR1 is GTSNPN and CDR2 SVGIG (reference sequence). CDR3 size: 13 residues. V dropped 2 bases and J dropped 8; count of bases not matched to a gene: 6.